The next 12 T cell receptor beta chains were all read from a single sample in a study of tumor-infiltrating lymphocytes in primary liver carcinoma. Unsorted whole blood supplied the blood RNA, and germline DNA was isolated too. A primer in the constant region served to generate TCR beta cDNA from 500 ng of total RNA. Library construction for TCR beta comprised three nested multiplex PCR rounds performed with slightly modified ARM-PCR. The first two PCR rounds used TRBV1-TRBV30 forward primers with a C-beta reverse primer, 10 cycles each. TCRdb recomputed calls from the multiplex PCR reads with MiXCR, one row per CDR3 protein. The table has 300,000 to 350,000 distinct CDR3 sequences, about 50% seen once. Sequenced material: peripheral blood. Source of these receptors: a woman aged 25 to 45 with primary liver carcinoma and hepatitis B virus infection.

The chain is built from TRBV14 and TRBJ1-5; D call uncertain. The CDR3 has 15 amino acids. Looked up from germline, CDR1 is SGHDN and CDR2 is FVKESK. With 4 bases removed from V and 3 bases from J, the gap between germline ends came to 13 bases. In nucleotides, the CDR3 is TGTGCCAGCAGCCGGGAACAGCGGGACAATCAGCCCCAGCATTTT. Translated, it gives CASSREQRDNQPQHF.

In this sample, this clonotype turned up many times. For the CDR3, the DNA is TGTGCCAGCAACCCAGGACTAGCGGGAACAGATACGCAGTATTTT. Translating gives CASNPGLAGTDTQYF. V and J are TRBV6-5 and TRBJ2-3, with 12 bases identical to TRBD2. Germline CDR1 MNHEY, CDR2 SVGAGI. The CDR3 contains 15 residues. V shed 7 bases, J shed 3 bases, and the junction held 5 bases outside the gene matches.

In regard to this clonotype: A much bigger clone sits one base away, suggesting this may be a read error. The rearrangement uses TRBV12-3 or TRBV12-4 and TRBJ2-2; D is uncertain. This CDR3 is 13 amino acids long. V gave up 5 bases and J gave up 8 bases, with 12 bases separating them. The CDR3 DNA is TGTGCCAGCAGTCCGACCATTATGGGGGAGCTGTTTTTT. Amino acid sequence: CASSPTIMGELFF.

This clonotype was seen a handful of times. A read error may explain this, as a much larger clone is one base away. The CDR3 sequence: CASRLTGTQYF. The DNA of the CDR3 is TGTGCCAGCAGGTTGACAGGTACGCAGTATTTT. The chain has TRBV11-2 and TRBJ2-3; maybe TRBD1 (6 bases). This CDR3 has 11 amino acids. CDR1 is SGHAT and CDR2 is FQNNGV in the germline V gene.

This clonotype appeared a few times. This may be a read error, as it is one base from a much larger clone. For the CDR3, the DNA is TGTGCCAACAGCTCTGCCATCGAGCAGTACTTC. Encoded protein: CANSSAIEQYF. This chain uses TRBV11-3 with TRBJ2-7; the D is unclear. CDR3 length equals 11 residues. Germline lookup yields CDR1 SGHNT and CDR2 YENEEA.

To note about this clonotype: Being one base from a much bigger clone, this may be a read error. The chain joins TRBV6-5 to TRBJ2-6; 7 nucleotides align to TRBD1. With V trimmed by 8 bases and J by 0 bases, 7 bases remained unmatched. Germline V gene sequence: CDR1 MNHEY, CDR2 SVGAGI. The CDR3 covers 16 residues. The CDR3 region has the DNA TGTGCCAGCGGTGCAGGGGGTACCTCTGGGGCCAACGTCCTGACTTTC. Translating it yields CASGAGGTSGANVLTF.

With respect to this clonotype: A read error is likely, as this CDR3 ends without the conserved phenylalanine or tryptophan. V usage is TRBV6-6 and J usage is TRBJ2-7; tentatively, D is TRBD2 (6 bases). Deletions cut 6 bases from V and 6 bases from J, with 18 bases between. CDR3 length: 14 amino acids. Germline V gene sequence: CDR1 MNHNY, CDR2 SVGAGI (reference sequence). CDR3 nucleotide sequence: TGTGCCAGCAGCCGCGACCAAGGAGGGCGCGAGCAGTACTTA. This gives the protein CASSRDQGGREQYL.

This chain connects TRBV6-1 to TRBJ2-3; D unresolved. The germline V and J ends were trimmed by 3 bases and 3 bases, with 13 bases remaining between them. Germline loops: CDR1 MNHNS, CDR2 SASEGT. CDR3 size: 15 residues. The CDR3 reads CASSEVGSATDTQYF. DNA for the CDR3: TGTGCCAGCAGTGAGGTGGGTTCGGCAACAGATACGCAGTATTTT.

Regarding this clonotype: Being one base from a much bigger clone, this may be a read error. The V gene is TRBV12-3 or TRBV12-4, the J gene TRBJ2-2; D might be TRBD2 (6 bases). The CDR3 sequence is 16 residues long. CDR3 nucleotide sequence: TGTGCCAGCAAGATCGGTCCTAGCGTGAACACCGAGGAGCTGTTTTTT. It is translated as CASKIGPSVNTEELFF.

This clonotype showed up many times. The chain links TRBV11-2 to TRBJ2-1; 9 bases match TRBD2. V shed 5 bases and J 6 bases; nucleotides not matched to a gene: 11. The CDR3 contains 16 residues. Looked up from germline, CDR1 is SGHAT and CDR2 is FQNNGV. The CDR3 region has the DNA TGTGCCAGCAGCCCCCAAGGGACTAGCATTCCCAATGAGCAGTTCTTC. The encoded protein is CASSPQGTSIPNEQFF.

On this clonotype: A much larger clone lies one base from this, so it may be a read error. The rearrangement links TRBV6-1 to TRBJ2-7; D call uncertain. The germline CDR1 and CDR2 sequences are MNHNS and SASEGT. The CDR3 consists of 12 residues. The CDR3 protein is CASSEAHYEQNF. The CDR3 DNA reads TGTGCCAGCAGTGAAGCGCACTACGAGCAGAACTTC.

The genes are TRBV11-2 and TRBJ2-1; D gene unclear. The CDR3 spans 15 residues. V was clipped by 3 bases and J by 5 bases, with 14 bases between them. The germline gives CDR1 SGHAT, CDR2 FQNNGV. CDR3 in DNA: TGTGCCAGCAGCTTGAATGCTGGTCGTCACAATGAGCAGTTCTTC. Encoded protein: CASSLNAGRHNEQFF.